This is a list of T cell receptor beta chains from one sample in a study of blood T cell repertoires in COVID-19. Clones were sequenced by immunoSEQ multiplex PCR, and TCRdb holds only the in-frame ones, with some missing. The sample has more than 250,000 clones, approximately 88% seen once. The source material was peripheral blood. The source is a woman in her twenties or thirties with COVID-19, enrolled during active disease. Both conserved end residues are part of each CDR3. Fields, in order: D gene, CDR3 length, J gene, V gene, clone size, CDR3 DNA, CDR3 protein. D genes are given only for firm matches. Not every row has a clone size; where given, it reads once, few, many or a size class.

NA,13,TRBJ1-2,TRBV5-1,NA,TGCGCCAGCAGCTTAACAGGGAATGGTGGCTACACCTTC,CASSLTGNGGYTF
TRBD2,15,TRBJ2-1,TRBV10-2,NA,TGCGCCAGCAGGGTCCCTGGCGGGGGGAACGATGAGCAGTTCTTC,CASRVPGGGNDEQFF
TRBD1,15,TRBJ2-6,TRBV30,few,TGTGCCTGGGGACAGGGGGGCTCTGGGGCCAACGTCCTGACTTTC,CAWGQGGSGANVLTF
NA,16,TRBJ1-4,TRBV18,few,TGTGCCAGCTCACCAGGGGGGAAGTCTACTAATGAAAAACTGTTTTTT,CASSPGGKSTNEKLFF
NA,15,TRBJ2-3,TRBV28,NA,TGTGCCAGCAGTTTCGGGGGAATGATAACAGATACGCAGTATTTT,CASSFGGMITDTQYF
TRBD1,15,TRBJ1-1,TRBV7-2,NA,TGTGCCAGCAGCTTAGGCCAGGGGGCGAGGACTGAAGCTTTCTTT,CASSLGQGARTEAFF
NA,13,TRBJ2-1,TRBV2,once,TGTGCCAGCAGTGAAATCCAGAACAATGAGCAGTTCTTC,CASSEIQNNEQFF
TRBD1,16,TRBJ1-2,TRBV7-2,NA,TGTGCCAGCAGCATCGACCAGACAGGGCTTGGTAGGGGCTACACCTTC,CASSIDQTGLGRGYTF
NA,16,TRBJ2-1,TRBV24-1,few,TGTGCCACCAGTGATTTGTCGGGGGAGTCCTACAATGAGCAGTTCTTC,CATSDLSGESYNEQFF
TRBD1,16,TRBJ2-5,TRBV10-3,NA,TGTGCCATCAGTGAGCCTACTACAGGGGGGAGGGAGACCCAGTACTTC,CAISEPTTGGRETQYF
NA,14,TRBJ1-2,TRBV6-1,NA,TGTGCCAGCAGTGAATGGGAGGGTAACTATGGCTACACCTTC,CASSEWEGNYGYTF
NA,12,TRBJ2-1,TRBV7-2,NA,TGTGCCAGCAGCCTAGGGGCTAATGAGCAGTTCTTC,CASSLGANEQFF
NA,13,TRBJ1-3,TRBV4-1,NA,TGCGCCAGCAGCCCCTTCTCTGGAAACACCATATATTTT,CASSPFSGNTIYF
TRBD2,17,TRBJ2-1,TRBV7-2,NA,TGTGCCAGCAGCTTAGGTCTCCTAGCGGGGGGTGATGATGAGCAGTTCTTC,CASSLGLLAGGDDEQFF
TRBD2,15,TRBJ2-7,TRBV7-6,NA,TGTGCCAGCAGCCCGATAGCGGGGACAACCTACGAGCAGTACTTC,CASSPIAGTTYEQYF
NA,12,TRBJ1-1,TRBV28,NA,TGTGCCAGCAGGGAAGGGGGCACTGAAGCTTTCTTT,CASREGGTEAFF
TRBD1,16,TRBJ1-5,TRBV5-8,NA,TGTGCCAGCAGCTTGGAGCAGGGGGCAAGCAATCAGCCCCAGCATTTT,CASSLEQGASNQPQHF
NA,19,TRBJ2-3,TRBV19,NA,TGTGCCAGTAGTATAGCTCCGATTCACGCCACGCGAGGCACAGATACGCAGTATTTT,CASSIAPIHATRGTDTQYF
NA,14,TRBJ1-2,TRBV25-1,NA,TGTGCCAGCAGTGAATGGGGGGGATTCTATGGCTACACCTTC,CASSEWGGFYGYTF
TRBD1,15,TRBJ1-4,TRBV7-9,NA,TGTGCCAGCAGCAACCCCGGGACAGCTCTTGAAAAACTGTTTTTT,CASSNPGTALEKLFF
NA,16,TRBJ1-1,TRBV18,NA,TGTGCCAGCTCACCACTACCGACGGGAATGAACACTGAAGCTTTCTTT,CASSPLPTGMNTEAFF
NA,15,TRBJ2-7,TRBV6-7,NA,TGTGCCAGCAGTTGTCCGGGGTACGATACTTACGAGCAGTACTTC,CASSCPGYDTYEQYF
NA,14,TRBJ2-3,TRBV19,NA,TGTGCCAGTAGTACAGGGCTAGGGGTGGATACGCAGTATTTT,CASSTGLGVDTQYF
NA,15,TRBJ1-2,TRBV19,once,TGTGCCCCCGCGGGGTCCCCACGATCTAACTATGGCTACACCTTC,CAPAGSPRSNYGYTF
TRBD1,14,TRBJ2-5,TRBV6-5,NA,TGTGCCAGCAGCCGGACAGGGGGGCAAGAGACCCAGTACTTC,CASSRTGGQETQYF
NA,14,TRBJ1-5,TRBV5-4,NA,TGTGCCAGCAGCTTGGAGTCGGGGGGGCAGCCCCAGCATTTT,CASSLESGGQPQHF
NA,12,TRBJ1-2,TRBV6-5,NA,TGTGCCAGCAGCAGGGATTTCCATGGCTACACCTTC,CASSRDFHGYTF
TRBD1,16,TRBJ1-2,TRBV4-3,NA,TGCGCCAGCAGCCCGGGACAGGGGACCTCTTTCTATGGCTACACCTTC,CASSPGQGTSFYGYTF
NA,15,TRBJ1-4,TRBV11-2,NA,TGTGCCAGCAGCTCCGTTCGGGGGGCTGGCGAAAAACTGTTTTTT,CASSSVRGAGEKLFF
NA,14,TRBJ1-1,TRBV28,NA,TGTGCCAGCAGTTCGGACAGCATGAACACTGAAGCTTTCTTT,CASSSDSMNTEAFF
TRBD1,17,TRBJ1-4,TRBV3-1/TRBV3-2,NA,TGTGCCAGCAGCCAAGCCCTACCCGGGACAGGTAATGAAAAACTGTTTTTT,CASSQALPGTGNEKLFF
NA,14,TRBJ1-5,TRBV2,NA,TGTGCCAGCAGTGAACAAGGGGGGGATCAGCCCCAGCATTTT,CASSEQGGDQPQHF
NA,14,TRBJ1-1,TRBV27,NA,TGTGCCAGCAGTCCGTATACAGTGAACACTGAAGCTTTCTTT,CASSPYTVNTEAFF
TRBD2,16,TRBJ2-1,TRBV4-2,NA,TGTGCCAGCAGCGCTCACCTAGCGGGGGGAGAGGGGGAGCAGTTCTTC,CASSAHLAGGEGEQFF
NA,10,TRBJ2-1,TRBV5-8,NA,TGTGCCAGCCGGGACTATGAGCAGTTCTTC,CASRDYEQFF
NA,17,TRBJ2-1,TRBV3-1/TRBV3-2,NA,TGTGCCAGCAGCCAAGATCTCGTGGGGGCCTCCTACAATGAGCAGTTCTTC,CASSQDLVGASYNEQFF
NA,16,TRBJ1-5,TRBV15,few,TGTGCCACCAGCAGAGACAGACAGAATAGCAATCAGCCCCAGCATTTT,CATSRDRQNSNQPQHF
NA,15,TRBJ2-5,TRBV6-2/TRBV6-3,NA,TGTGCCAGCAGTTACTCGACACCTCCCGGAGAGACCCAGTACTTC,CASSYSTPPGETQYF
TRBD2,16,TRBJ2-3,TRBV5-4,NA,TGTGCCAGCAGCCGGTCTAGCGGGGGGCGCACAGATACGCAGTATTTT,CASSRSSGGRTDTQYF
TRBD1,18,TRBJ1-3,TRBV27,NA,TGTGCCAGCAGTTTATCGAGGCGACAGGGATTCTCTGGAAACACCATATATTTT,CASSLSRRQGFSGNTIYF
TRBD2,15,TRBJ2-1,TRBV5-5,NA,TGTGCCAGCAGCTTGCCCGGGCTAGCGGGAGGCGAGCAGTTCTTC,CASSLPGLAGGEQFF
NA,13,TRBJ2-2,TRBV12-3/TRBV12-4,NA,TGTGCCAGCAGTTTTCAGGCGTCCGGGGAGCTGTTTTTT,CASSFQASGELFF
NA,14,TRBJ2-3,TRBV6-5,NA,TGTGCCAGCAGTCAGACACGTTCCACAGATACGCAGTATTTT,CASSQTRSTDTQYF
TRBD1,14,TRBJ1-5,TRBV2,NA,TGTGCCAGCAGCCCGACAGGGGTGAGGCAGCCCCAGCATTTT,CASSPTGVRQPQHF
TRBD1,16,TRBJ2-4,TRBV4-3,NA,TGCGCCAGCAGCCTTAACACGGGACAGGGGTGGAGCATTCAGTACTTC,CASSLNTGQGWSIQYF
NA,16,TRBJ2-3,TRBV11-2,NA,TGTGCCAGCAGCTTTGTACGGGGGGCCGGCACAGATACGCAGTATTTT,CASSFVRGAGTDTQYF
NA,16,TRBJ1-4,TRBV27,NA,TGTGCCAGCAGTTTATCCGGGTCTTTTTTGAATGAAAAACTGTTTTTT,CASSLSGSFLNEKLFF
TRBD1,13,TRBJ1-1,TRBV7-9,NA,TGTGCCAGCAGCCCACAGGGGGAATGGGAAGCTTTCTTT,CASSPQGEWEAFF
NA,13,TRBJ1-5,TRBV27,NA,TGTGCCAGCAGTTTCCGGGACAATCAGCCCCAGCATTTT,CASSFRDNQPQHF
NA,16,TRBJ1-3,TRBV19,once,TGTGCCAGTAGTTCTCACAGGGATATCTCTGGAAACACCATATATTTT,CASSSHRDISGNTIYF
NA,13,TRBJ1-5,TRBV6-5,NA,TGTGCCAGCAGTTTTGGGGCCGGCCAGCCCCAGCATTTT,CASSFGAGQPQHF